Detailed here is one TCR beta chain. What it binds is unknown. Looked up from germline, CDR1 is SNHLY and CDR2 is FYNNEI. The CDR3 has 14 amino acids. Trimming took off 7 bases at V and 3 bases at J, with 16 bases between the two ends. This sample was included in a study of OX40 agonist ivuxolimab in advanced cancers. Study-wide points: Normalized T-cell clonal expansion was also low in some nonresponders.

Method: immunoSEQ multiplex PCR; TCRdb's copy keeps in-frame clones and lacks some. Here the sample spans more than 7,000 clones, around nine tenths being singletons. The clonotype comes from an adult with an advanced solid tumor such as melanoma, head and neck, liver or kidney cancer. The starting material was CD4+ or CD8+ T cells sorted from blood, obtained in a trial of the OX40 agonist ivuxolimab. This rearrangement joins TRBV2 to TRBJ2-7; D may be TRBD1 (6 bases). This CDR3 reads CASKVAGEGYEQYF. The CDR3 DNA sequence: TGTGCCAGCAAGGTGGCAGGGGAAGGCTACGAGCAGTACTTC.